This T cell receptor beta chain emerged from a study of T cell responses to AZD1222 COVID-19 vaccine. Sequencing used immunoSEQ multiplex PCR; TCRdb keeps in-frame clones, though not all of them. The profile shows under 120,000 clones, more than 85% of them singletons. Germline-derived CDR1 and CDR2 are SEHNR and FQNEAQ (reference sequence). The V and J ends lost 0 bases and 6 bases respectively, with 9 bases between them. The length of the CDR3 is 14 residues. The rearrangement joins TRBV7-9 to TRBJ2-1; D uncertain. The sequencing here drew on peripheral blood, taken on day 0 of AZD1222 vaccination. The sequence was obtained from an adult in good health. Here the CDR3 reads CASSLAGIVNEQFF. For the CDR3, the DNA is TGTGCCAGCAGCTTAGCGGGGATTGTCAATGAGCAGTTCTTC.